The 5 T cell receptor beta chains listed next were all sequenced from one sample in a study of cytomegalovirus exposure and HLA in healthy donors (dated by TCRdb to 2016 to 2017). Libraries were prepared through the immunoSEQ multiplex PCR assay. A mixture of 60 forward primers for TCR Vbeta segments and 13 reverse primers for TCR Jbeta segments was used in the multiplex PCR. TCRdb took this table from immuneACCESS and kept in-frame rearrangements with V and J called. Such tables lack part of the clones; where checked against another copy, unresolved V genes explain under half of the gap, and the rest is unexplained. The sample records fewer than 200,000 clones, 9.5% of which are singletons. Over 1% of the sample rests with the top ten. Sequencing was done on a sample of PBMCs. The receptors were sampled from a woman aged 30 to 39 in good health and CMV-seropositive.

This clone was detected a few times. The CDR3 DNA follows: TGTGCCAGCAGGCAGGGCTTGGAGACCCAGTACTTC. Translated, it gives CASRQGLETQYF. The chain links TRBV2 to TRBJ2-5; weak D call: TRBD1 (5 bases). CDR1 is SNHLY and CDR2 is FYNNEI in the germline V gene. V lost 6 bases and J lost 5, with 10 bases in between. This CDR3 has 12 amino acids. The whole variable domain, remainder taken from reference TRBV2 and TRBJ2-5, is EPEVTQTPSHQVTQMGQEVILRCVPISNHLYFYWYRQILGQKVEFLVSFYNNEISEKSEIFDDQFSVERPDGSNFTLKIRSTKLEDSAMYFCASRQGLETQYFGPGTRLLVL.

This clone was picked up a small number of times. The DNA for the CDR3 is TGTGCCAGCAGCCAAGCAGACAGGGTTAATGAAAAACTGTTTTTT. It codes for CASSQADRVNEKLFF. The J gene is TRBJ1-4, the V gene TRBV4-2, with 7 positions matching TRBD1. V trimming: 1 base; J trimming: 4 bases; junction bases outside the gene matches: 3. This CDR3 region has 15 residues. Germline-derived CDR1 and CDR2 are LGHNA and YNFKEQ.

The chain employs TRBV5-1 and TRBJ2-5, with 9 positions matching TRBD2. V was clipped by 0 bases and J by 4 bases; unmatched bases: 4. Germline values: CDR1 SGHRS, CDR2 YFSETQ. CDR3 length: 15 residues. The CDR3 is CASSLASGRTETQYF. Written as DNA, the CDR3 is TGCGCCAGCAGCTTGGCGAGCGGGAGGACAGAGACCCAGTACTTC.

This clone was seen more than once but under ten times. V is TRBV5-6 and J is TRBJ1-2; 7 bases agree with TRBD1. Unmatched junction bases numbered 9, after V lost 0 bases and J lost 4 bases. Germline values: CDR1 SGHDT, CDR2 YYEEEE. The CDR3 has 16 residues. CDR3 DNA: TGTGCCAGCAGCTTGGCCTTGGGACAGCTGGCCTATGGCTACACCTTC. Encoded protein: CASSLALGQLAYGYTF.

This clone was counted a few times. The V and J genes are TRBV4-2 and TRBJ1-1, with D hard to call. The germline V gene has CDR1 LGHNA and CDR2 YNFKEQ. The CDR3 length is 17 residues. With 0 bases removed from V and 1 base from J, the gap between germline ends came to 15 bases. The CDR3 protein is CASSQDLPHRSNTEAFF. CDR3 bases: TGTGCCAGCAGCCAAGATCTACCCCACCGCTCGAACACTGAAGCTTTCTTT.